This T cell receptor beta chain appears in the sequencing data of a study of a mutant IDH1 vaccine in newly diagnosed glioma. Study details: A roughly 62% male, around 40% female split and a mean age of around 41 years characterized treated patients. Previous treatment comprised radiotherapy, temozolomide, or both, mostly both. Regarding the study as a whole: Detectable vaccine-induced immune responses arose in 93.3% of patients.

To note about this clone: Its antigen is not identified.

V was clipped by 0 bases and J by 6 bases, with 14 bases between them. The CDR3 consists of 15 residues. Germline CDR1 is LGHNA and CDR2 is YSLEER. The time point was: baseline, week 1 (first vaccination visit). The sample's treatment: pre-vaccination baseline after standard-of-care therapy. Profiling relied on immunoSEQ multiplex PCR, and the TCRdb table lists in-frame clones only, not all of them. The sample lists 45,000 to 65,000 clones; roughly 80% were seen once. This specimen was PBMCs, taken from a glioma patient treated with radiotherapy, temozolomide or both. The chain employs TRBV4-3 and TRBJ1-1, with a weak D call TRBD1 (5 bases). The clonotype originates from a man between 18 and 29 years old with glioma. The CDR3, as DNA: TGCGCCAGCAGCCAAGATTTTATGGGGACCGCTGAAGCTTTCTTT. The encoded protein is CASSQDFMGTAEAFF.